Detailed here is one TCR beta chain. Its antigen is unidentified. The CDR3 runs to 14 residues. Trimming took 3 bases from V and 3 from J, leaving 12 bases between them. CDR1 and CDR2 from the germline V gene are KGHSH and LQKENI. These data are taken from a study of T cell responses to AZD1222 COVID-19 vaccine. Overall study findings and caveats: White British people made up most donors, females outnumbered males, and clonal diversity was possibly underestimated.

Profiling relied on immunoSEQ multiplex PCR, and the TCRdb table lists in-frame clones only, not all of them. Of fewer than 150,000 clones listed, about nine tenths were seen once; the top ten hold about 6.5%. The TCR originated in an adult who received the AZD1222 COVID-19 vaccine. The chain recombines TRBV18 with TRBJ2-7, with a possible D match to TRBD2 (5 bases). The sequenced sample was peripheral blood, obtained 28 days after the second AZD1222 dose. This CDR3 is CASSPGGSGYEQYF. CDR3 nucleotides: TGTGCCAGCTCACCGGGCGGGTCCGGCTACGAGCAGTACTTC.